A single sample is the source of the 17 T cell receptor beta chains below, sequenced in a study of cytomegalovirus exposure and HLA in healthy donors. TCRdb keeps only in-frame clones here, not all; method: immunoSEQ multiplex PCR. The repertoire holds fewer than 400,000 clones, roughly 89% seen once, with around 0.8% in the top ten. The source material was PBMCs. The origin of the receptors is a woman under 30 in good health and CMV-seronegative.

The rearrangement links TRBV4-1 to TRBJ2-7, with 7 bases fitting TRBD2. The CDR3 runs to 15 residues. V gave up 2 bases and J gave up 1 base; unmatched junction bases: 5. Germline V gives CDR1 MGHRA, CDR2 YSYEKL. CDR3 DNA sequence: TGCGCCAGCAGCCAACTAGCGGAAGATTCCTACGAGCAGTACTTC. Protein sequence: CASSQLAEDSYEQYF.

CDR3 sequence (DNA): TGTGCCAGCACCGCACTAGCGGGATATTGTGAAGGGCAGTTCTTC. Translated: CASTALAGYCEGQFF. V is TRBV7-3 and J is TRBJ2-1; 10 nucleotides agree with TRBD2. The germline V gene encodes CDR1 SGHTA and CDR2 FQGTGA. The CDR3 contains 15 residues. The ends lost 7 bases at V and 12 bases at J; junction bases unmatched: 15.

The chain carries TRBV5-6 and TRBJ2-2; TRBD1 is a possible D gene (5 bases). The V gene's germline CDR1 is SGHDT and CDR2 YYEEEE. Between the trimmed V and J ends, which lost 5 bases and 0 bases, there was a span of 14 bases. The CDR3 consists of 16 residues. The DNA for the CDR3 is TGTGCCAGCAGTTCCGTCGACAGAACGAACACCGGGGAGCTGTTTTTT. Protein: CASSSVDRTNTGELFF.

The chain is built from TRBV4-3 and TRBJ1-2; tentatively, D is TRBD1 (5 bases). CDR3 size: 15 residues. Trimming pared 0 bases from V and 4 bases from J, leaving 12 bases between. The germline V gene encodes CDR1 LGHNA and CDR2 YSLEER. CDR3 sequence reads: CASSQDSGGGYGYTF. In nucleotides, the CDR3 is TGCGCCAGCAGCCAAGATTCGGGGGGGGGCTATGGCTACACCTTC.

The chain employs TRBV18 and TRBJ2-7; 10 bases are shared with TRBD1. CDR1 is KGHSH and CDR2 is LQKENI in the germline V gene. After removal of 6 bases from V and 12 bases from J, the junction contained 11 bases not matched to a gene. The CDR3 loop spans 13 amino acids. The CDR3 reads CASSPTGTGETYF. CDR3 DNA sequence: TGTGCCAGCTCTCCTACCGGGACAGGGGAGACGTACTTC.

The chain employs TRBV7-3 and TRBJ2-1, with 7 bases matching TRBD2. CDR3 size: 19 residues. Germline V gene data show CDR1 as SGHTA and CDR2 as FQGTGA. Trimming cost V 5 bases and J 4 bases; bases outside gene matches: 20. CDR3 DNA sequence: TGTGCCAGCAGCCGATGGGGCGCCTCCGGGACTACCCGATACAATGAGCAGTTCTTC. Amino acids: CASSRWGASGTTRYNEQFF.

The gene calls are TRBV29-1 and TRBJ2-7; D is possibly TRBD1 (5 bases). The V end lost 5 bases, the J end lost 6 bases, and 14 bases lay between the germline ends. Germline values: CDR1 SQVTM, CDR2 ANQGSEA. There are 12 residues in the CDR3. The CDR3 protein is CSVYSTVAEQYF. The CDR3 DNA follows: TGCAGCGTTTATTCGACAGTGGCCGAGCAGTACTTC.

The chain combines TRBV6-5 with TRBJ1-5; 10 bases align to TRBD1. In germline, CDR1 is MNHEY, CDR2 SVGAGI. The CDR3 length is 14 residues. Trimming at V came to 5 bases and at J to 2 bases, leaving 0 bases not matched to a gene. The CDR3 sequence is CASSGQGGNQPQHF. The DNA of the CDR3 is TGTGCCAGCAGTGGACAGGGGGGCAATCAGCCCCAGCATTTT.

The CDR3 DNA reads TGTGCCAGCAGGGGGACTAGCGGAGCCTACGAGCAGTACTTC. Translation gives CASRGTSGAYEQYF. The chain is built from TRBV6-6 and TRBJ2-7; TRBD2 agrees at 11 bases. J gave up 2 bases and V 6 bases, and 3 bases lay outside the gene matches. Germline assignment: CDR1 MNHNY and CDR2 SVGAGI (reference sequence). CDR3 length equals 14 residues.

The chain couples TRBV2 to TRBJ1-5; a possible D gene is TRBD1 (6 bases). This CDR3 spans 17 amino acids. V lost 7 bases, J lost 0 bases, and 19 bases lay in between. Germline V gene data show CDR1 as SNHLY and CDR2 as FYNNEI. The CDR3 bases are TGTGCCAGCACTGCCAGTTGGACAGAATATAGCAATCAGCCCCAGCATTTT. Translated, it gives CASTASWTEYSNQPQHF.

This chain joins TRBV27 and TRBJ1-1; D call uncertain. The CDR3 has 13 amino acids. In germline, CDR1 is MNHEY, CDR2 SMNVEV (reference sequence). Between the trimmed V and J ends, which lost 3 bases and 3 bases, there was a span of 8 bases. CDR3 loop: CASSLTWDTEAFF. CDR3 in DNA: TGTGCCAGCAGTTTGACATGGGACACTGAAGCTTTCTTT.

The chain carries TRBV10-3 and TRBJ2-3; D gene uncertain. The CDR3 is 13 amino acids. Between the trimmed V and J ends, which lost 6 bases and 6 bases, there was a span of 13 bases. In germline, CDR1 is ENHRY, CDR2 SYGVKD. CDR3: CAIRPGDSDTQYF. Here the CDR3 DNA reads TGTGCCATCAGACCGGGTGATTCCGATACGCAGTATTTT.

The rearrangement links TRBV7-6 to TRBJ2-7; 7 positions match TRBD2. CDR1 is SGHVS and CDR2 is FNYEAQ in the germline V gene. J lost 2 bases, V lost 8 bases, and 6 bases had no gene match. The CDR3 extends over 13 amino acids. CDR3 sequence (DNA): TGTGCCAGCGGTACTAGCGAAACCTACGAGCAGTACTTC. Amino acids: CASGTSETYEQYF.

Only one count was recorded for this clone. The genes are TRBV27 and TRBJ2-7, with TRBD2 matching over 11 bases. Looked up from germline, CDR1 is MNHEY and CDR2 is SMNVEV (reference sequence). V lost 6 bases to trimming and J lost 7 bases; unmatched junction nucleotides: 20. CDR3 length equals 18 residues. The CDR3 coding sequence is TGTGCCAGCAGCCCTCGGCTAGCGGGAGGTAGAGGGGTTCGGGAGCAGTACTTC. Its protein is CASSPRLAGGRGVREQYF.

The table lists this clone with a few counts. V and J are TRBV9 and TRBJ2-7, with TRBD1 as a possible D gene (6 bases). The ends were cut back, 3 bases at V and 2 bases at J, with 12 bases in the middle. This CDR3 is built from 14 residues. Germline-derived CDR1 and CDR2 are SGDLS and YYNGEE. The CDR3 bases are TGTGCCAGCAGCGGGGGGCTGGAGCCCTACGAGCAGTACTTC. This sequence encodes CASSGGLEPYEQYF. The full variable domain, with the rest looked up from reference TRBV9 and TRBJ2-7, is DSGVTQTPKHLITATGQRVTLRCSPRSGDLSVYWYQQSLDQGLQFLIQYYNGEERAKGNILERFSAQQFPDLHSELNLSSLELGDSALYFCASSGGLEPYEQYFGPGTRLTVT.

This clone has only one observation. The chain employs TRBV6-5 and TRBJ2-3; D is perhaps TRBD1 (6 bases). CDR1 is MNHEY and CDR2 is SVGAGI in the germline V gene. This CDR3 comprises 15 residues. V shed 0 bases and J shed 2 bases, with 9 bases lying between them. Written as DNA, the CDR3 is TGTGCCAGCAGTTACTCCGGGACATTCACAGATACGCAGTATTTT. It encodes CASSYSGTFTDTQYF.

This rearrangement joins TRBV20-1 to TRBJ2-1; 8 nucleotides match TRBD2. Trimming at V came to 7 bases and at J to 7 bases, leaving 3 bases not matched to a gene. There are 11 residues in the CDR3. Per the germline V gene, CDR1 is DFQATT and CDR2 is SNEGSKA (reference sequence). Written as DNA, the CDR3 is TGCAGTGGGTCTAGCGGGAATGAGCAGTTCTTC. This gives the protein CSGSSGNEQFF.